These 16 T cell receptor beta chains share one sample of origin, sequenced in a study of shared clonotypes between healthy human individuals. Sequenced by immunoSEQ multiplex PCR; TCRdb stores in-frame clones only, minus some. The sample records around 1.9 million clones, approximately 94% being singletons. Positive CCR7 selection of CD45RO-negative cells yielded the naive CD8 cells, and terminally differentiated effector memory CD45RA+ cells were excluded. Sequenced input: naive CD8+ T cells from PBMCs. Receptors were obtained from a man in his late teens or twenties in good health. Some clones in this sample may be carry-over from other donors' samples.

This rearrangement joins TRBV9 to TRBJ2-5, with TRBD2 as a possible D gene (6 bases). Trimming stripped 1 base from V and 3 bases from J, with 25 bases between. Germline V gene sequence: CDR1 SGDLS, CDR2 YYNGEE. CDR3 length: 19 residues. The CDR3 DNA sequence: TGTGCCAGCAGCGTAAATCCGGGAGTGTTGGGACGGGGTGAAGAGACCCAGTACTTC. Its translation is CASSVNPGVLGRGEETQYF.

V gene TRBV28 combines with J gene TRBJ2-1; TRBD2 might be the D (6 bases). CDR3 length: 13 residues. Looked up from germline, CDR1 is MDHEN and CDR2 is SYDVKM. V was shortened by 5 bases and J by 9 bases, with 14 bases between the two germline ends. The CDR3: CASSPWGVAEQFF. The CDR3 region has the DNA TGTGCCAGCAGTCCGTGGGGGGTCGCTGAGCAGTTCTTC.

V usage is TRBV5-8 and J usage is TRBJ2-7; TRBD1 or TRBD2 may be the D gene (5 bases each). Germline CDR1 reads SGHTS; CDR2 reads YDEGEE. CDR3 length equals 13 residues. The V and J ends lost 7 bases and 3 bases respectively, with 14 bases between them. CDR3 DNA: TGTGCCAGCGACCGGGGCACTTTCTACGAGCAGTACTTC. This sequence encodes CASDRGTFYEQYF.

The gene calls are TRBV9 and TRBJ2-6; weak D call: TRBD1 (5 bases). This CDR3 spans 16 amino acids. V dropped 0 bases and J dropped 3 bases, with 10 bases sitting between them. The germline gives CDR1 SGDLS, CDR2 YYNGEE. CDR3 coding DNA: TGTGCCAGCAGCGTAGGAAAGGGGATTGGGGCCAACGTCCTGACTTTC. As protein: CASSVGKGIGANVLTF. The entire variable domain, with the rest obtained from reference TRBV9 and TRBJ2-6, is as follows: DSGVTQTPKHLITATGQRVTLRCSPRSGDLSVYWYQQSLDQGLQFLIQYYNGEERAKGNILERFSAQQFPDLHSELNLSSLELGDSALYFCASSVGKGIGANVLTFGAGSRLTVL.

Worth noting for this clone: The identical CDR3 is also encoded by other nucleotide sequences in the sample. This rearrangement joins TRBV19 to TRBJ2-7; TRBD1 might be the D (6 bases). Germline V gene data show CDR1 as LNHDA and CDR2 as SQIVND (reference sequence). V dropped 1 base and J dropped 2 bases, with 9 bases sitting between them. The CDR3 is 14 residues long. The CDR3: CASSIVGAAYEQYF. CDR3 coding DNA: TGTGCCAGTAGTATAGTGGGGGCCGCCTACGAGCAGTACTTC.

The CDR3 DNA sequence: TGTGCCAGCAGCCAAGGGACAGATCGTGGCTACACCTTC. It specifies CASSQGTDRGYTF. The V call is TRBV5-6, the J call TRBJ1-2; 7 nucleotides align to TRBD1. Germline values: CDR1 SGHDT, CDR2 YYEEEE. The CDR3 extends over 13 amino acids. V shed 4 bases, J shed 7 bases, and the junction held 7 bases outside the gene matches. The full variable domain, in which reference TRBV5-6 and TRBJ1-2 provide the parts outside the CDR3, is DAGVTQSPTHLIKTRGQQVTLRCSPKSGHDTVSWYQQALGQGPQFIFQYYEEEERQRGNFPDRFSGHQFPNYSSELNVNALLLGDSALYLCASSQGTDRGYTFGSGTRLTVV.

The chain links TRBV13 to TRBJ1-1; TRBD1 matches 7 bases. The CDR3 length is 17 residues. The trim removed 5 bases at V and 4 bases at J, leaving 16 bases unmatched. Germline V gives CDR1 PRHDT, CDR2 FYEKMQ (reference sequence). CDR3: CASSTWVRVQGTTEAFF. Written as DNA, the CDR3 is TGTGCCAGCAGCACTTGGGTCCGTGTACAGGGGACCACTGAAGCTTTCTTT.

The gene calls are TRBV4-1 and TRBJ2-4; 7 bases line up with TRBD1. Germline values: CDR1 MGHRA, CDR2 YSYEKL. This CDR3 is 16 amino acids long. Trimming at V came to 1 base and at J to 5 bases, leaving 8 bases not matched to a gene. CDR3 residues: CASSQAPTQGENIQYF. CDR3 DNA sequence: TGCGCCAGCAGCCAAGCCCCTACCCAGGGGGAAAACATTCAGTACTTC.

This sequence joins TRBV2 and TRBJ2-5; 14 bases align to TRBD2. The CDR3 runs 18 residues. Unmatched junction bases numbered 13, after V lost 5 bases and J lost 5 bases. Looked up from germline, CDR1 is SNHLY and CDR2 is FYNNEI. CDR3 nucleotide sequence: TGTGCCAGCAGTACCCGGACTAGCGGGAGGATTTCAGGGGAGACCCAGTACTTC. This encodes CASSTRTSGRISGETQYF.

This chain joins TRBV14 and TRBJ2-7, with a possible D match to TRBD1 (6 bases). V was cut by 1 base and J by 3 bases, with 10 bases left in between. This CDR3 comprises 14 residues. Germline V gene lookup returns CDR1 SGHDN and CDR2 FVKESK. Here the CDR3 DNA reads TGTGCCAGCAGCCAAGGGCAGGGGTACTACGAGCAGTACTTC. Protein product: CASSQGQGYYEQYF. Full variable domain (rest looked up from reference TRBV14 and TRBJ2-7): EAGVTQFPSHSVIEKGQTVTLRCDPISGHDNLYWYRRVMGKEIKFLLHFVKESKQDESGMPNNRFLAERTGGTYSTLKVQPAELEDSGVYFCASSQGQGYYEQYFGPGTRLTVT.

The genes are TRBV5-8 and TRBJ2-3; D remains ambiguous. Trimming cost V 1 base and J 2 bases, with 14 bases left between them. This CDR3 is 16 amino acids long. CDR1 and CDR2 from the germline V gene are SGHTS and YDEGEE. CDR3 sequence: CASSLIAPINTDTQYF. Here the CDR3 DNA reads TGTGCCAGCAGCTTGATCGCCCCGATAAACACAGATACGCAGTATTTT.

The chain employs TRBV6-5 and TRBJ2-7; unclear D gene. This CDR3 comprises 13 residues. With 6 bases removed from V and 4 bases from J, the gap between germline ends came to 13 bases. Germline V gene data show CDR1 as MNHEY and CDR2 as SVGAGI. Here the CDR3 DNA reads TGTGCCAGCAGACCCACTTCAACTTACGAGCAGTACTTC. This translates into CASRPTSTYEQYF.

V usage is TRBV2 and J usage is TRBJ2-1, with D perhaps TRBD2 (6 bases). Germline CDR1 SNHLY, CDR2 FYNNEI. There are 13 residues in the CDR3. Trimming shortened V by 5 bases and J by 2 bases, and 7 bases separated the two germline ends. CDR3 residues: CASSRETYNEQFF. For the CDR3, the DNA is TGTGCCAGCAGTCGGGAGACCTACAATGAGCAGTTCTTC.

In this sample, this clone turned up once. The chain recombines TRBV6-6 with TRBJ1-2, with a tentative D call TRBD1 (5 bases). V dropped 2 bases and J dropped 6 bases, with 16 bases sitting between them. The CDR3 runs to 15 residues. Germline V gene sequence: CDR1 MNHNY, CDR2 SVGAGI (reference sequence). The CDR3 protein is CASSYGGGTENGYTF. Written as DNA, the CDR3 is TGTGCCAGCAGTTACGGTGGCGGGACGGAGAATGGCTACACCTTC.

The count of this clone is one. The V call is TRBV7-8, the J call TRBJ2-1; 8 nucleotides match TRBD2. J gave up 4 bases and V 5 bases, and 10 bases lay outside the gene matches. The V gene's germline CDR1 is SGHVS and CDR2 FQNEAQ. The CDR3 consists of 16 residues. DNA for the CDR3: TGTGCCAGCAGCCGAGTAGGTACTAGCGGATACAATGAGCAGTTCTTC. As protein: CASSRVGTSGYNEQFF. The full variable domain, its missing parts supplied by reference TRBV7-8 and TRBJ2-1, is GAGVSQSPRYKVAKRGQDVALRCDPISGHVSLFWYQQALGQGPEFLTYFQNEAQLDKSGLPSDRFFAERPEGSVSTLKIQRTQQEDSAVYLCASSRVGTSGYNEQFFGPGTRLTVL.

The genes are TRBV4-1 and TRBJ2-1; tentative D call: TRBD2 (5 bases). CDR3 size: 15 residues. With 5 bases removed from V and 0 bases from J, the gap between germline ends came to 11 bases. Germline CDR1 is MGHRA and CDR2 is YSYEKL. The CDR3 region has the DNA TGCGCCAGCAGCGAGGACGGAGGCTCCTACAATGAGCAGTTCTTC. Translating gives CASSEDGGSYNEQFF.